What follows describes a single T cell receptor beta chain. Germline V lookup: CDR1 MNHEY, CDR2 SMNVEV (reference sequence). Germline trimming cut 6 bases from V and 5 bases from J; bases unmatched to any gene: 6. The CDR3 has 13 residues. The source of the sample is a study of control samples from healthy donors and cancer patients. Clones were read by immunoSEQ multiplex PCR, and TCRdb kept only the in-frame ones, dropping some. The sample records about 160,000 clones, approximately 90% being singletons. The TCR sequence derives from a man aged 30-40 years in good health. Material: blood. V gene TRBV27 combines with J gene TRBJ1-1; 7 positions agree with TRBD1. The CDR3 bases are TGTGCCAGCAGCCTACAGGGGAGGACTGAAGCTTTCTTT. Translated: CASSLQGRTEAFF.